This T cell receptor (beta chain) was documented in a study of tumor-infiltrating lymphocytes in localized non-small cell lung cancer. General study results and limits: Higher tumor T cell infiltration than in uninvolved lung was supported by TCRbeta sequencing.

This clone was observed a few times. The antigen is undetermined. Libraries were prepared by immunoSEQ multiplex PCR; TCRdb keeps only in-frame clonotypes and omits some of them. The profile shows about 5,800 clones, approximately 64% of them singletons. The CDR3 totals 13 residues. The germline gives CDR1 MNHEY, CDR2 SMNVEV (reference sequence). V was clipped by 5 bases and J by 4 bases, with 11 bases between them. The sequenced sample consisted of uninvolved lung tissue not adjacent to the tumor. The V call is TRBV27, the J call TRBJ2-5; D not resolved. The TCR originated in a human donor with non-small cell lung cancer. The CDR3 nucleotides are TGTGCCAGCAGTCCCCCAGGCGGAGAGACCCAGTACTTC. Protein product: CASSPPGGETQYF.